A single TCR beta chain is shown here with its context. The sample comes from a study of blood T cell repertoires in COVID-19. Data came from immunoSEQ multiplex PCR; TCRdb stores just in-frame clones and leaves some out. The table has around 250,000 clones, roughly 89% seen once; the top ten hold 3%. Trimming took off 0 bases at V and 3 bases at J, with 8 bases between the two ends. Germline CDR1 is ENHRY and CDR2 is SYGVKD. The CDR3 covers 14 residues. The gene calls are TRBV10-3 and TRBJ1-2, with D perhaps matching TRBD1 (6 bases). The sequenced sample was peripheral blood. The TCR was taken from a woman in her 30s with active or convalescent COVID-19. The CDR3 DNA reads as TGTGCCATCAGTGAGTCGACAGGATACTATGGCTACACCTTC. This translates into CAISESTGYYGYTF.